These T cell receptor beta chains were read from a single sample in a study of T-cell reconstitution after alpha-beta-depleted transplantation in children. Each CDR3 protein is one row after TCRdb ran MiXCR on the PCR reads. The sample includes a few hundred thousand distinct CDR3 sequences, around 9.7% of them seen just once. The sequencing used PBMCs from the stem cell graft donor, collected from the stem cell graft. The receptor source for this set is a human donor who donated a stem cell graft to a child with SCID. CDR3s include the opening cysteine and the closing phenylalanine or tryptophan. D genes are given only for firm matches. Clone size is shown for a subset of rows, as once, few, many or a class of expanded clone.

J	V	D	size	DNA	CDR3
TRBJ1-1	TRBV20-1	-	many	TGCAGTGCTACCCAGGTGAACACTGAAGCTTTCTTT	CSATQVNTEAFF
TRBJ1-2	TRBV5-1	-	many	TGCGCCAGCAGCTTTGACAGGAACTATGGCTACACCTTC	CASSFDRNYGYTF
TRBJ1-4	TRBV11-2	-	few	TGTGCCAGCAGCCCGGGGGTCCGGCCCGGGGCTACTAATGAAAAACTGTTTTTT	CASSPGVRPGATNEKLFF
TRBJ1-1	TRBV20-1	-	many	TGCAGTGCTAGAGATACTAGGGGCCAAGGGGCTTTCTTT	CSARDTRGQGAFF
TRBJ1-5	TRBV7-8	TRBD1	-	TGTGCCAGCAGCCTATCGGGACAGCCCCGCAATCAGCCCCAGCATTTT	CASSLSGQPRNQPQHF
TRBJ2-3	TRBV27	-	many	TGTGCCAGCAGTTTTGGGCAGAAAACAGATACGCAGTATTTT	CASSFGQKTDTQYF
TRBJ1-1	TRBV28	-	many	TGTGCCAGCAGTTTTTTCGGACGGGCTGGAAACACTGAAGCTTTCTTT	CASSFFGRAGNTEAFF
TRBJ2-1	TRBV9	-	many	TGTGCCAGCAGCCCTATACTAGCCTCGGGCTCCTACAATGAGCAGTTCTTC	CASSPILASGSYNEQFF
TRBJ1-5	TRBV7-2	-	many	TGTGCCAGCAGCCGTAACCAGGGGCGCAATCAGCCCCAGCATTTT	CASSRNQGRNQPQHF
TRBJ1-1	TRBV20-1	-	many	TGCAGTGCTAGTACGTCATGGTCTGAAGCTTTCTTT	CSASTSWSEAFF
TRBJ2-5	TRBV9	TRBD1	many	TGTGCCAGCAGTCGCAGACAGGGCGGAGAGACCCAGTACTTC	CASSRRQGGETQYF
TRBJ1-1	TRBV5-1	TRBD1	-	TGCGCCAGCAGCTTCTTGGACAGGGGTGAAGCTTTCTTT	CASSFLDRGEAFF
TRBJ1-5	TRBV7-2	-	many	TGTGCCAGCAGGGTTGGTGGCGGCAATCAGCCCCAGCATTTT	CASRVGGGNQPQHF
TRBJ1-1	TRBV7-6	-	few	TGTGCCAGCAGCTCCCAAGCCCCGGGGAACACTGAAGCTTTCTTT	CASSSQAPGNTEAFF
TRBJ2-5	TRBV27	TRBD1	-	TGTGCCAGCAGTCGGACAGGGGGATCGTTTGCGACCCAGTACTTC	CASSRTGGSFATQYF
TRBJ2-7	TRBV2	-	few	TGTGCCAGCAAGGGCAGGGCCTCCTACGAGCAGTACTTC	CASKGRASYEQYF
TRBJ1-2	TRBV7-8	-	many	TGTGCCAGCAGCGCCAGGGATGGCTACACCTTC	CASSARDGYTF
TRBJ1-1	TRBV5-4	-	many	TGTGCCAGCAGCTCTCATCCAGGAGGTCGTAATACTGAAGCTTTCTTT	CASSSHPGGRNTEAFF
TRBJ1-2	TRBV20-1	TRBD1	many	TGCAGTGCTAGGGCAAGACAGGGTATAGGCTACACCTTC	CSARARQGIGYTF
TRBJ2-3	TRBV5-1	TRBD1	many	TGCGCCAGCAGCCGGGACAGGCTCACAGATACGCAGTATTTT	CASSRDRLTDTQYF
TRBJ2-7	TRBV20-1	-	many	TGCAGTGCCCCCCCTACCGGTGTAAGCGAGCAGTACTTC	CSAPPTGVSEQYF
TRBJ1-6	TRBV5-5	TRBD1	many	TGTGCCAGCAGCTTACGAGGACAGGGGATCGGTCTCCACTTT	CASSLRGQGIGLHF
TRBJ2-4	TRBV4-2	TRBD1	many	TGTGCCAGCGGAGATTCGGGACAGGGCAAAAACATTCAGTACTTC	CASGDSGQGKNIQYF
TRBJ2-1	TRBV9	-	many	TGTGCCAGCAGCGTAGATCCTAGCACGCAGTTCTTC	CASSVDPSTQFF
TRBJ2-1	TRBV5-1	-	many	TGCGCCAGTAGCCGTGGGGCCAGCTCCTACAATGAGCAGTTCTTC	CASSRGASSYNEQFF
TRBJ2-3	TRBV7-2	-	many	TGTGCCAGCAGCTTATCGTCAGGCACAGATACGCAGTATTTT	CASSLSSGTDTQYF
TRBJ1-5	TRBV15	-	many	TGTGCCACCAGCAGGATGACAGGATTTAGCAATCAGCCCCAGCATTTT	CATSRMTGFSNQPQHF
TRBJ2-2	TRBV18	-	many	TGTGCCAGCTGTGGGAACACCGGGGAGCTGTTTTTT	CASCGNTGELFF
TRBJ2-2	TRBV5-1	-	-	TGCGCCAGCAGCCGAGGAGGGTCTGACACCGGGGAGCTGTTTTTT	CASSRGGSDTGELFF
TRBJ2-7	TRBV7-2	TRBD2	many	TGTGCCAGCAGCGTACCGGGACTAGCTTCGGACGAGCAGTACTTC	CASSVPGLASDEQYF
TRBJ2-3	TRBV4-3	TRBD2	-	TGCGCCAGCAGCAGCCAGATACTAGCGGGGGTGAGGGATACGCAGTATTTT	CASSSQILAGVRDTQYF
TRBJ2-3	TRBV4-3	TRBD2	many	TGCGCCAGCAGCCAGGGGACTAGCGGGGTCACAGATACGCAGTATTTT	CASSQGTSGVTDTQYF